Listed below are T cell receptor beta chains from one sample, sequenced in a study of blood T cell repertoires in COVID-19. Data came from immunoSEQ multiplex PCR; TCRdb stores just in-frame clones and leaves some out. The table shows about 220,000 clones, with 82% occurring only once. Input material: peripheral blood. All receptors come from a woman aged 80 or over with COVID-19, enrolled during active disease. Each CDR3 is given with its conserved first and last residue. The order of the fields is clone size, D gene, J gene, V gene, CDR3 DNA, CDR3 protein. The D gene is left open where the match is weak. Clone size is shown for a subset of rows, as once, few, many or a class of expanded clone.

clone size: -
D gene: -
J gene: TRBJ2-7
V gene: TRBV7-9
CDR3 DNA: TGTGCCAGCAGCTTAGGGGGACATGCCTACGAGCAGTACTTC
CDR3 protein: CASSLGGHAYEQYF

clone size: -
D gene: -
J gene: TRBJ2-2
V gene: TRBV6-5
CDR3 DNA: TGTGCCAGCACTCACGGGGGGGAGCTGTTTTTT
CDR3 protein: CASTHGGELFF

clone size: -
D gene: -
J gene: TRBJ1-3
V gene: TRBV5-1
CDR3 DNA: TGCGCCAGCAGCCCCGACAGGAACACTGGAAACACCATATATTTT
CDR3 protein: CASSPDRNTGNTIYF

clone size: few
D gene: -
J gene: TRBJ1-1
V gene: TRBV25-1
CDR3 DNA: TGTGCCAGCAGTGAAGGGGGCAGGGTTAACACTGAAGCTTTCTTT
CDR3 protein: CASSEGGRVNTEAFF

clone size: -
D gene: -
J gene: TRBJ2-5
V gene: TRBV4-3
CDR3 DNA: TGCGCCAGCAGCCGTACTGTGTACCAAGAGACCCAGTACTTC
CDR3 protein: CASSRTVYQETQYF

clone size: few
D gene: TRBD1
J gene: TRBJ1-2
V gene: TRBV7-2
CDR3 DNA: TGTGCCAGCAGCCTGGAAAGGGGGCACGGCTACACCTTC
CDR3 protein: CASSLERGHGYTF

clone size: few
D gene: -
J gene: TRBJ2-5
V gene: TRBV9
CDR3 DNA: TGTGCCAGCAGCGCAGGACACTTGTACCAAGAGACCCAGTACTTC
CDR3 protein: CASSAGHLYQETQYF

clone size: -
D gene: TRBD1
J gene: TRBJ2-7
V gene: TRBV3-1/TRBV3-2
CDR3 DNA: TGTGCCAGCAGCCGACAGGGGTCGTACGAGCAGTACTTC
CDR3 protein: CASSRQGSYEQYF

clone size: once
D gene: -
J gene: TRBJ2-5
V gene: TRBV7-9
CDR3 DNA: TGTGCCAGCAGCTTAGTTAGCGGTAGGGAGACCCAGTACTTC
CDR3 protein: CASSLVSGRETQYF

clone size: -
D gene: TRBD2
J gene: TRBJ2-2
V gene: TRBV6-2/TRBV6-3
CDR3 DNA: TGTGCCAGCAGCTTGACTAGCGGGGGGCCGAACACCGGGGAGCTGTTTTTT
CDR3 protein: CASSLTSGGPNTGELFF

clone size: -
D gene: -
J gene: TRBJ1-6
V gene: TRBV10-1
CDR3 DNA: TGCGCCAGCAGCAGGGTATCCGAGTCCTATAATTCACCCCTCCACTTT
CDR3 protein: CASSRVSESYNSPLHF

clone size: -
D gene: -
J gene: TRBJ2-7
V gene: TRBV5-1
CDR3 DNA: TGCGCCAGCAGCTTGGACAGGGTGGCCGAGCAGTACTTC
CDR3 protein: CASSLDRVAEQYF

clone size: -
D gene: -
J gene: TRBJ1-2
V gene: TRBV3-1/TRBV3-2
CDR3 DNA: TGTGCCAGCAGCCAAGGGAGAAGCGGCTACACCTTC
CDR3 protein: CASSQGRSGYTF

clone size: -
D gene: TRBD2
J gene: TRBJ2-1
V gene: TRBV18
CDR3 DNA: TGTGCCAGCTCCCAAGGGGCGGGAGCCCCCAATGAGCAGTTCTTC
CDR3 protein: CASSQGAGAPNEQFF

clone size: -
D gene: TRBD1
J gene: TRBJ2-5
V gene: TRBV5-1
CDR3 DNA: TGCGCCAGCAGACTCGAGGGGGCGAAAGAGACCCAGTACTTC
CDR3 protein: CASRLEGAKETQYF

clone size: -
D gene: -
J gene: TRBJ1-1
V gene: TRBV3-1/TRBV3-2
CDR3 DNA: TGTGCCAGCAGCTTTACTTCAGGGCCCCCCATGGCTTTCTTT
CDR3 protein: CASSFTSGPPMAFF

clone size: -
D gene: TRBD2
J gene: TRBJ2-3
V gene: TRBV4-1
CDR3 DNA: TGCGCCAGCAGCCAGGCCCTTCTAGCGGGAGGTACCACAGATACGCAGTATTTT
CDR3 protein: CASSQALLAGGTTDTQYF

clone size: -
D gene: -
J gene: TRBJ1-4
V gene: TRBV7-8
CDR3 DNA: TGTGCCAGCAGCCGGGGGGGTAGTGAAAAACTGTTTTTT
CDR3 protein: CASSRGGSEKLFF

clone size: -
D gene: -
J gene: TRBJ1-1
V gene: TRBV6-5
CDR3 DNA: TGTGCCAGCAGTCTCGGGGGGGAAGCTTTCTTT
CDR3 protein: CASSLGGEAFF

clone size: -
D gene: -
J gene: TRBJ1-2
V gene: TRBV18
CDR3 DNA: TGTGCCAGCTCACCATCGACAGACCCTAACTATGGCTACACCTTC
CDR3 protein: CASSPSTDPNYGYTF

clone size: -
D gene: -
J gene: TRBJ2-1
V gene: TRBV7-2
CDR3 DNA: TGTGCCAGCAGCTTAGACCTATTCCTAAAGCAGTTCTTC
CDR3 protein: CASSLDLFLKQFF

clone size: -
D gene: -
J gene: TRBJ1-4
V gene: TRBV7-2
CDR3 DNA: TGTGCCAGCAGCTTAGGTCGCCAGCGCACTAATGAAAAACTGTTTTTT
CDR3 protein: CASSLGRQRTNEKLFF

clone size: -
D gene: TRBD2
J gene: TRBJ2-5
V gene: TRBV11-3
CDR3 DNA: TGTGCCAGCAGCTACGGGGGGGCCCTAGAGACCCAGTACTTC
CDR3 protein: CASSYGGALETQYF

clone size: -
D gene: TRBD2
J gene: TRBJ2-7
V gene: TRBV10-3
CDR3 DNA: TGTGCCATCCGACTGACTAGCGGGAGCTCCTACGAGCAGTACTTC
CDR3 protein: CAIRLTSGSSYEQYF

clone size: -
D gene: -
J gene: TRBJ1-1
V gene: TRBV24-1
CDR3 DNA: TGTGCCACCAGTGACACTTCGAACACTGAAGCTTTCTTT
CDR3 protein: CATSDTSNTEAFF

clone size: -
D gene: TRBD2
J gene: TRBJ2-6
V gene: TRBV3-1/TRBV3-2
CDR3 DNA: TGTGCCAGCAGCCATCCGGGACTAGTTTACCGCTCTGGGGCCAACGTCCTGACTTTC
CDR3 protein: CASSHPGLVYRSGANVLTF

clone size: -
D gene: -
J gene: TRBJ1-2
V gene: TRBV6-5
CDR3 DNA: TGTGCCAGCAGTTACTGGGTCCACGGCGGGGGCGGCTACACCTTC
CDR3 protein: CASSYWVHGGGGYTF

clone size: -
D gene: -
J gene: TRBJ1-2
V gene: TRBV5-4
CDR3 DNA: TGTGCCAGCACCCCGGGAGTAACAGCGAACTATGGCTACACCTTC
CDR3 protein: CASTPGVTANYGYTF

clone size: -
D gene: TRBD2
J gene: TRBJ2-1
V gene: TRBV3-1/TRBV3-2
CDR3 DNA: TGTGCCAGCAGCCAAGATACGGGACTAGCGGGGACTGAGCAGTTCTTC
CDR3 protein: CASSQDTGLAGTEQFF

clone size: -
D gene: -
J gene: TRBJ2-7
V gene: TRBV27
CDR3 DNA: TGTGCCAGCAGTTTGGAACAGGGCTACGAGCAGTACTTC
CDR3 protein: CASSLEQGYEQYF